These T cell receptor beta chains were read from a single sample in a study of cytomegalovirus exposure and HLA in healthy donors. TCRdb's table, derived via immunoSEQ multiplex PCR, lists solely in-frame clones and lacks some. This sample has around 150,000 clones; around 69% occur once, and the top ten carry 1.3% to 1.5%. The sample taken for sequencing was PBMCs. Receptor source: a man in his sixties in good health and CMV-seronegative. CDR3s include the opening cysteine and the closing phenylalanine or tryptophan. The order of the fields is J gene, clone size, D gene, V gene, CDR3 protein, CDR3 DNA. A D gene is named only where the DNA matches it firmly. Size is stated for part of the rows, as once, few or many counts, or as a class when the clone is expanded.

TRBJ1-1 NA NA TRBV30 CAWSVGGGTEAFF TGTGCCTGGAGTGTAGGGGGGGGGACTGAAGCTTTCTTT
TRBJ2-7 NA NA TRBV7-2 CASSSRAGAIREQYF TGTGCCAGCAGCTCTCGGGCGGGGGCCATACGGGAGCAGTACTTC
TRBJ1-5 NA TRBD1 TRBV4-3 CASSLNGQGDQPQHF TGCGCCAGCAGCCTGAACGGACAGGGTGATCAGCCCCAGCATTTT
TRBJ2-3 NA TRBD1 TRBV19 CASSIQGATDTQYF TGTGCCAGTAGTATACAGGGGGCCACAGATACGCAGTATTTT
TRBJ2-1 NA TRBD2 TRBV14 CASSHGKVIGLAGRGDSYNEQFF TGTGCCAGCAGCCACGGGAAGGTCATCGGACTAGCGGGAAGAGGGGACTCCTACAATGAGCAGTTCTTC
TRBJ2-7 once TRBD2 TRBV5-1 CASSDETSGAYEQYF TGCGCCAGCAGCGATGAGACTAGCGGAGCCTACGAGCAGTACTTC
TRBJ2-1 NA TRBD1 TRBV7-9 CASSLGPGGDEQFF TGTGCCAGCAGCTTAGGTCCAGGGGGCGATGAGCAGTTCTTC
TRBJ1-2 NA TRBD1 TRBV4-3 CASGQDWGQNNYGYTF TGCGCCAGCGGCCAAGATTGGGGACAGAATAACTATGGCTACACCTTC
TRBJ2-2 NA NA TRBV6-5 CASAGALGTGELFF TGTGCCAGCGCGGGGGCGCTGGGGACCGGGGAGCTGTTTTTT
TRBJ2-7 NA NA TRBV28 CASSLLTGTGEQYF TGTGCCAGCAGTTTGTTAACAGGTACCGGCGAGCAGTACTTC
TRBJ2-4 NA TRBD1 TRBV7-7 CASSLRQGDIQYF TGTGCCAGCAGCTTAAGACAGGGTGACATTCAGTACTTC
TRBJ1-2 NA NA TRBV5-1 CASSLDLGSATNYGYTF TGCGCCAGCAGCTTGGATCTCGGAAGCGCTACTAACTATGGCTACACCTTC
TRBJ1-1 NA TRBD1 TRBV7-9 CASSFSGQGAEMNTEAFF TGTGCCAGCAGCTTCTCAGGACAGGGGGCGGAGATGAACACTGAAGCTTTCTTT
TRBJ2-3 few TRBD2 TRBV27 CASRLAGGDTQYF TGTGCCAGCAGGTTAGCGGGGGGAGATACGCAGTATTTT
TRBJ1-2 NA NA TRBV27 CASSLSWSTSNYGYTF TGTGCCAGCAGTTTATCGTGGTCGACTTCTAACTATGGCTACACCTTC
TRBJ2-7 NA TRBD2 TRBV7-6 CASSSGLAGGGEQYF TGTGCCAGCAGCTCGGGACTAGCGGGGGGGGGCGAGCAGTACTTC
TRBJ2-7 NA TRBD1 TRBV28 CASRGQDHPYEQYF TGTGCCAGCAGGGGACAGGACCATCCCTACGAGCAGTACTTC
TRBJ2-7 NA NA TRBV19 CASSSGQTYEQYF TGTGCCAGTAGCTCAGGACAAACCTACGAGCAGTACTTC
TRBJ2-1 NA TRBD1 TRBV27 CASGKQGAPYNEQFF TGTGCCAGCGGAAAACAGGGGGCTCCCTACAATGAGCAGTTCTTC
TRBJ1-3 NA NA TRBV5-1 CASSLAGTGNTIYF TGCGCCAGCAGCTTGGCAGGGACTGGAAACACCATATATTTT
TRBJ2-7 NA NA TRBV27 CASSFRRQGGYEQYF TGTGCCAGCAGTTTCCGCCGTCAGGGGGGCTACGAGCAGTACTTC
TRBJ2-3 NA NA TRBV28 CASSSLTSTDTQYF TGTGCCAGCAGTTCCCTGACTAGCACAGATACGCAGTATTTT
TRBJ2-1 NA TRBD2 TRBV5-1 CASSQRLAGNNEQFF TGCGCCAGCAGCCAGAGACTAGCGGGGAACAATGAGCAGTTCTTC
TRBJ2-7 NA TRBD2 TRBV28 CASSFGLAGLKGYEQYF TGTGCCAGCAGTTTTGGACTAGCGGGACTAAAGGGGTACGAGCAGTACTTC
TRBJ1-2 NA NA TRBV6-6 CASNRDNTFNYGYTF TGTGCCAGCAATCGAGACAACACCTTTAACTATGGCTACACCTTC